These 5 T cell receptor beta chains share one sample of origin, sequenced in a study of blood T cells in healthy people across ages. A sample-barcoded 5' primer and a J-beta primer mix were used in a second PCR of about 7 to 11 cycles. TCRdb re-analysed the 5' RACE reads in MiXCR, keeping a single row per CDR3 protein. The repertoire has more than 650,000 distinct CDR3 sequences, roughly 24% of them found once; the top ten carry less than 3.5%. These data are also associated with another study on T cells of mothers and their children.

Material: blood. The source is a boy aged 10-17 years in good health.

This clonotype has a count of ten or more. The chain is built from TRBV29-1 and TRBJ1-5, with D tentatively TRBD1 (6 bases). Trimming removed 0 bases from V and 0 bases from J, with 18 bases in between. The germline CDR1 and CDR2 sequences are SQVTM and ANQGSEA. The CDR3 totals 18 residues. The CDR3 nucleotides read TGCAGCGTTGAAGAGGGGACAAATGTGACGGATAGCAATCAGCCCCAGCATTTT. It translates to CSVEEGTNVTDSNQPQHF.

This chain joins TRBV5-1 and TRBJ2-5, with 9 bases that match TRBD1. The germline V gene has CDR1 SGHRS and CDR2 YFSETQ. The CDR3 runs to 16 residues. V shed 3 bases and J 2 bases; nucleotides not matched to a gene: 8. The CDR3 bases are TGCGCCAGCAGCTCCAACGGACAGGGGTCACAAGAGACCCAGTACTTC. It translates to CASSSNGQGSQETQYF. Together with reference TRBV5-1 and TRBJ2-5, the CDR3 gives the full variable domain: KAGVTQTPRYLIKTRGQQVTLSCSPISGHRSVSWYQQTPGQGLQFLFEYFSETQRNKGNFPGRFSGRQFSNSRSEMNVSTLELGDSALYLCASSSNGQGSQETQYFGPGTRLLVL.

The rearrangement uses TRBV20-1 and TRBJ2-1; D may be TRBD1 or TRBD2 (5 bases each). V gave up 5 bases and J gave up 4 bases, with 15 bases separating them. Looked up from germline, CDR1 is DFQATT and CDR2 is SNEGSKA (reference sequence). The CDR3 consists of 14 residues. The CDR3 sequence: CSAPPGRNYNEQFF. The CDR3 DNA sequence: TGCAGTGCTCCTCCGGGACGGAATTACAATGAGCAGTTCTTC.

This clonotype has a handful of counts. The chain has TRBV7-6 and TRBJ1-4, with a weak D call TRBD1 (5 bases). Germline CDR1 reads SGHVS; CDR2 reads FNYEAQ. Trimming shortened V by 5 bases and J by 2 bases, and 12 bases separated the two germline ends. The CDR3 length is 15 residues. The CDR3 loop reads CASSPLGLTNEKLFF. CDR3 in DNA: TGTGCCAGCAGCCCGCTGGGACTGACTAATGAAAAACTGTTTTTT.

This clonotype has more than one count but fewer than ten. This sequence joins TRBV6-5 and TRBJ2-4; 8 positions agree with TRBD1. CDR1 and CDR2 (germline): MNHEY, SVGAGI. The CDR3 is 17 amino acids. V dropped 2 bases and J dropped 2; count of bases not matched to a gene: 8. CDR3 nucleotide sequence: TGTGCCAGCAGTTACGGTGGACAGGGAAGGCCCAAAAACATTCAGTACTTC. It encodes CASSYGGQGRPKNIQYF.